Listed here are 30 T cell receptor beta chains from one sample, sequenced in a study of cytotoxic CD8 clonotypes in ibrutinib-treated CLL. The repertoire was sequenced with immunoSEQ multiplex PCR; TCRdb's copy has only in-frame clones and lacks some. The data show about 130,000 clones, about four fifths seen once. The material sequenced was PBMCs, taken after 12 months of ibrutinib treatment. The receptors were gathered from a human donor with chronic lymphocytic leukemia.

The rearrangement joins TRBV5-1 to TRBJ2-4; 12 nucleotides line up with TRBD2. The CDR3 runs to 16 residues. The ends lost 4 bases at V and 6 bases at J; junction bases unmatched: 8. From germline, CDR1 is SGHRS and CDR2 YFSETQ. For the CDR3, the DNA is TGCGCCAGCAGCGTAGGACCGGGACTAGCGGGAAACATTCAGTACTTC. Protein: CASSVGPGLAGNIQYF. Drawing the rest from reference TRBV5-1 and TRBJ2-4, the complete variable domain is KAGVTQTPRYLIKTRGQQVTLSCSPISGHRSVSWYQQTPGQGLQFLFEYFSETQRNKGNFPGRFSGRQFSNSRSEMNVSTLELGDSALYLCASSVGPGLAGNIQYFGAGTRLSVL.

The chain combines TRBV28 with TRBJ2-5; a weak D match, TRBD1 (6 bases). The CDR3 runs to 12 residues. The V end was cut by 7 bases, the J end by 5 bases, with 11 bases between. Germline CDR1 is MDHEN and CDR2 is SYDVKM. CDR3 nucleotides: TGTGCCAGCATTACCCAGGGGGAGACCCAGTACTTC. Translation gives CASITQGETQYF.

V is TRBV7-3 and J is TRBJ2-5; a possible D gene is TRBD2 (6 bases). Per germline, CDR1 SGHTA and CDR2 FQGTGA. This CDR3 is built from 13 residues. Trimming removed 6 bases from V and 5 bases from J, with 13 bases in between. The CDR3 DNA sequence: TGTGCCAGCAGGAAAACGGAGGGGGAGACCCAGTACTTC. Its translation is CASRKTEGETQYF.

This chain links TRBV7-2 with TRBJ2-7; 11 nucleotides line up with TRBD2. The CDR3 is made up of 15 amino acids. V was clipped by 5 bases and J by 2 bases; unmatched bases: 5. From germline, CDR1 is SGHTA and CDR2 FQGNSA. The CDR3 protein is CASSIGTSGPYEQYF. For the CDR3, the DNA is TGTGCCAGCAGCATCGGGACTAGCGGACCCTACGAGCAGTACTTC.

This chain uses TRBV15 with TRBJ1-4; 8 nucleotides line up with TRBD1. The trim removed 3 bases at V and 10 bases at J, leaving 10 bases unmatched. The CDR3 runs 15 residues. Per germline, CDR1 LNHNV and CDR2 YYDKDF (reference sequence). The CDR3 nucleotides read TGTGCCACCAGCAGGCCTACAGGGGGTAGGGGAAAACTGTTTTTT. Encoded protein: CATSRPTGGRGKLFF.

This chain uses TRBV2 with TRBJ2-5; D possibly corresponds to TRBD1 (6 bases). The CDR3 is 15 amino acids. Germline V lookup: CDR1 SNHLY, CDR2 FYNNEI. The V gene lost 7 bases and the J gene lost 2 bases, with 17 bases spanning the gap. The CDR3 DNA reads TGTGCCAGCAACAGGGAAAACATGCTGCAAGAGACCCAGTACTTC. Its protein product is CASNRENMLQETQYF. Drawing the rest from reference TRBV2 and TRBJ2-5, the complete variable domain is EPEVTQTPSHQVTQMGQEVILRCVPISNHLYFYWYRQILGQKVEFLVSFYNNEISEKSEIFDDQFSVERPDGSNFTLKIRSTKLEDSAMYFCASNRENMLQETQYFGPGTRLLVL.

V is TRBV7-9 and J is TRBJ1-4; maybe TRBD1 (5 bases). Germline assignment: CDR1 SEHNR and CDR2 FQNEAQ (reference sequence). V was cut by 0 bases and J by 4 bases, with 9 bases left in between. The CDR3 sequence is 15 residues long. The CDR3 nucleotides read TGTGCCAGCAGCTTAGCGCTGGGACTTAATGAAAAACTGTTTTTT. As protein: CASSLALGLNEKLFF.

J is TRBJ2-1 and V is TRBV11-2, with 8 bases fitting TRBD2. The germline V gene encodes CDR1 SGHAT and CDR2 FQNNGV. Germline trimming cut 2 bases from V and 14 bases from J; bases unmatched to any gene: 14. The CDR3 has 15 residues. The CDR3 sequence: CASSLIRAGGFGEFF. The CDR3 nucleotides read TGTGCCAGCAGCTTAATTCGGGCGGGAGGTTTTGGGGAGTTCTTC.

The CDR3 bases are TGTGCCAGCAGCCCGGGACTACGGGCCAATGAGCAGTTCTTC. Its protein product is CASSPGLRANEQFF. The V gene is TRBV7-9, the J gene TRBJ2-1, with 7 bases lining up with TRBD2. This CDR3 region has 14 residues. J lost 6 bases, V lost 5 bases, and 7 bases had no gene match. CDR1 is SEHNR, CDR2 FQNEAQ, per germline (reference sequence).

The rearrangement links TRBV27 to TRBJ1-1; 12 bases fit TRBD1. Germline V lookup: CDR1 MNHEY, CDR2 SMNVEV (reference sequence). The ends lost 6 bases at V and 5 bases at J; junction bases unmatched: 4. The CDR3 totals 14 residues. The CDR3 DNA sequence: TGTGCCAGCAGGACGGGACAGGGGGCGACTGAAGCTTTCTTT. It encodes CASRTGQGATEAFF.

The chain is built from TRBV2 and TRBJ2-7, with 10 bases lining up with TRBD2. This CDR3 spans 19 amino acids. Per the germline V gene, CDR1 is SNHLY and CDR2 is FYNNEI. V lost 2 bases to trimming and J lost 3 bases; unmatched junction nucleotides: 16. The CDR3: CASSEPWGLANKQDYEQYF. CDR3 nucleotides: TGTGCCAGCAGTGAACCTTGGGGACTAGCGAATAAACAGGACTACGAGCAGTACTTC.

This clone has a handful of counts. The chain joins TRBV7-9 to TRBJ1-5, with D hard to call. The CDR3 spans 13 residues. V was shortened by 0 bases and J by 3 bases, with 3 bases between the two germline ends. CDR1 is SEHNR, CDR2 FQNEAQ, per germline (reference sequence). The CDR3 region has the DNA TGTGCCAGCAGCTTAGCGTACAATCAGCCCCAGCATTTT. It is translated as CASSLAYNQPQHF.

V usage is TRBV19 and J usage is TRBJ1-2; 10 nucleotides line up with TRBD1. The CDR3 loop spans 14 amino acids. V gave up 5 bases and J gave up 8 bases; unmatched junction bases: 8. CDR1 is LNHDA, CDR2 SQIVND, per germline (reference sequence). CDR3 in amino acids: CASSPGTGVRGYTF. The DNA for the CDR3 is TGTGCCAGTAGTCCCGGGACAGGGGTTCGCGGCTACACCTTC.

The rearrangement links TRBV27 to TRBJ1-2; the D gene is possibly TRBD1 (6 bases). The CDR3 extends over 14 amino acids. Per the germline V gene, CDR1 is MNHEY and CDR2 is SMNVEV (reference sequence). V gave up 4 bases and J gave up 2 bases, with 11 bases separating them. CDR3 nucleotides: TGTGCCAGCAGTTCCTACAGGGAGAACTATGGCTACACCTTC. Translating gives CASSSYRENYGYTF.

The chain is built from TRBV6-5 and TRBJ1-1; no clear D gene. This CDR3 is 15 amino acids long. Between the trimmed V and J ends, which lost 0 bases and 4 bases, there was a span of 12 bases. The germline V gene has CDR1 MNHEY and CDR2 SVGAGI. In DNA form, the CDR3 reads TGTGCCAGCAGTTACTCGTCGGGTTTGGGCACTGAAGCTTTCTTT. It codes for CASSYSSGLGTEAFF.

This clone was observed a handful of times. The chain links TRBV5-1 to TRBJ2-3, with 7 bases that match TRBD1. The CDR3 spans 17 residues. Trimming took 4 bases from V and 3 from J; bases not matched to a gene: 14. Germline V CDR1 and CDR2: SGHRS, YFSETQ. The CDR3 DNA reads TGCGCCAGCAGCCCCTCCCGGGACAGCCATGCTACAGATACGCAGTATTTT. It specifies CASSPSRDSHATDTQYF.

This chain joins TRBV9 and TRBJ2-7, with a tentative D call TRBD2 (5 bases). Germline V gene sequence: CDR1 SGDLS, CDR2 YYNGEE. There are 15 residues in the CDR3. V was clipped by 0 bases and J by 2 bases, with 12 bases between them. This chain's CDR3 is CASSVEELGAYEQYF. CDR3 nucleotides: TGTGCCAGCAGCGTAGAGGAACTAGGAGCCTACGAGCAGTACTTC.

This clone was counted once. V usage is TRBV19 and J usage is TRBJ1-1, with D perhaps matching TRBD1 (6 bases). With 4 bases removed from V and 5 bases from J, the gap between germline ends came to 14 bases. The CDR3 is made up of 14 amino acids. Per germline, CDR1 LNHDA and CDR2 SQIVND (reference sequence). The DNA for the CDR3 is TGTGCCAGTAGTACCTTACAGGGTTGGACTGAAGCTTTCTTT. Translation: CASSTLQGWTEAFF. Drawing the rest from reference TRBV19 and TRBJ1-1, the complete variable domain is DGGITQSPKYLFRKEGQNVTLSCEQNLNHDAMYWYRQDPGQGLRLIYYSQIVNDFQKGDIAEGYSVSREKKESFPLTVTSAQKNPTAFYLCASSTLQGWTEAFFGQGTRLTVV.

The CDR3 nucleotides are TGTGCCAGCAGTGCCGGCTATAGCAATCAGCCCCAGCATTTT. It yields the protein CASSAGYSNQPQHF. This chain connects TRBV2 to TRBJ1-5; the D is unclear. V gave up 4 bases and J gave up 0 bases, with 7 bases separating them. The CDR3 sequence is 14 residues long. The germline V gene encodes CDR1 SNHLY and CDR2 FYNNEI.

The CDR3 sequence is CASSPFYEQYF. CDR3 sequence (DNA): TGTGCCAGCAGTCCATTCTACGAGCAGTACTTC. The rearrangement joins TRBV28 to TRBJ2-7; D gene uncertain. CDR3 length: 11 residues. In germline, CDR1 is MDHEN, CDR2 SYDVKM. The V and J ends lost 5 bases and 3 bases respectively, with 5 bases between them.

As regards this clone: Other nucleotide sequences in the sample specify the same CDR3. The chain has TRBV2 and TRBJ1-2; a possible D gene is TRBD1 (5 bases). Germline V lookup: CDR1 SNHLY, CDR2 FYNNEI. The CDR3 covers 13 residues. V was shortened by 1 base and J by 2 bases, with 5 bases between the two germline ends. The CDR3, as DNA: TGTGCCAGCAGTGAAGAGGGGAACTATGGCTACACCTTC. It translates to CASSEEGNYGYTF.

The V call is TRBV7-9, the J call TRBJ2-3, with D perhaps TRBD1 (5 bases). The CDR3 sequence is 13 residues long. Germline V gives CDR1 SEHNR, CDR2 FQNEAQ (reference sequence). The V end was cut by 0 bases, the J end by 7 bases, with 8 bases between. In DNA form, the CDR3 reads TGTGCCAGCAGCTTAGCAGGGGCGAATACGCAGTATTTT. Protein sequence: CASSLAGANTQYF.

The chain uses TRBV19 and TRBJ1-1; D gene unclear. From germline, CDR1 is LNHDA and CDR2 SQIVND (reference sequence). This CDR3 is built from 13 residues. V dropped 3 bases and J dropped 4 bases, with 9 bases sitting between them. The CDR3 sequence: CASSIASGTEAFF. DNA of the CDR3: TGTGCCAGTAGTATTGCCTCGGGCACTGAAGCTTTCTTT.

This sequence joins TRBV14 and TRBJ2-7; TRBD1 matches at 8 bases. The germline V gene has CDR1 SGHDN and CDR2 FVKESK. The CDR3 sequence is 19 residues long. Trimming at V came to 4 bases and at J to 7 bases, leaving 24 bases not matched to a gene. CDR3 sequence: CASSRTGPTLSEGVGEQYF. The DNA of the CDR3 is TGTGCCAGCAGCCGGACAGGGCCCACGTTGAGCGAAGGGGTGGGGGAGCAGTACTTC.

Only one count was recorded for this clone. The chain is built from TRBV6-5 and TRBJ2-3; D unresolved. This CDR3 spans 13 amino acids. Germline CDR1 and CDR2: MNHEY and SVGAGI. V lost 4 bases and J lost 1, with 6 bases in between. The DNA for the CDR3 is TGTGCCAGCAGTTGGGGTCGCACAGATACGCAGTATTTT. Its translation is CASSWGRTDTQYF.

V and J are TRBV4-2 and TRBJ2-2; 11 nucleotides agree with TRBD2. Germline loops: CDR1 LGHNA, CDR2 YNFKEQ. V shed 0 bases and J 5 bases; nucleotides not matched to a gene: 11. CDR3 length equals 19 residues. The CDR3 region is CASSQDPGLAVSGTGELFF. CDR3 DNA: TGTGCCAGCAGCCAAGACCCGGGACTAGCGGTCTCGGGGACCGGGGAGCTGTTTTTT.

J is TRBJ2-7 and V is TRBV28; TRBD2 is a possible D gene (6 bases). Germline lookup yields CDR1 MDHEN and CDR2 SYDVKM. The V end lost 6 bases, the J end lost 3 bases, and 21 bases lay between the germline ends. The CDR3 contains 16 residues. CDR3 sequence reads: CASSPTGLRGRYEQYF. The CDR3 DNA is TGTGCCAGCAGCCCAACCGGCTTGCGGGGACGCTACGAGCAGTACTTC.

This clone was seen just once. This chain connects TRBV19 to TRBJ2-1, with D maybe TRBD2 (6 bases). The V and J ends lost 3 bases and 9 bases respectively, with 24 bases between them. The CDR3 runs 17 residues. The germline gives CDR1 LNHDA, CDR2 SQIVND (reference sequence). The CDR3 here is CASSMGWRDPFGGEQFF. For the CDR3, the DNA is TGTGCCAGTAGTATGGGTTGGCGGGATCCATTCGGGGGTGAGCAGTTCTTC.

This clone was observed once. The V gene is TRBV15, the J gene TRBJ2-3, with TRBD2 matching 7 bases. The CDR3 length is 16 residues. V was pared by 3 bases and J by 4 bases, with 10 bases of the junction left unmatched. Germline V gene sequence: CDR1 LNHNV, CDR2 YYDKDF (reference sequence). The CDR3 nucleotides read TGTGCCACCAGCAGGGACGGTGGGACTATCGCAGATACGCAGTATTTT. The encoded protein is CATSRDGGTIADTQYF.

This rearrangement joins TRBV18 to TRBJ2-7; D unclear. The germline V and J ends were trimmed by 4 bases and 4 bases, with 11 bases remaining between them. The CDR3 is made up of 13 amino acids. Germline loops: CDR1 KGHSH, CDR2 LQKENI. CDR3: CASSRVNIYEQYF. DNA for the CDR3: TGTGCCAGCTCACGAGTTAATATATACGAGCAGTACTTC.